The clone carrying this T cell receptor (beta chain) was found once. Its antigen is as yet unknown. V was clipped by 4 bases and J by 2 bases, with 9 bases between them. The V gene's germline CDR1 is DFQATT and CDR2 SNEGSKA (reference sequence). This CDR3 has 13 residues. cDNA libraries of TCR beta carried unique molecular identifiers. There were roughly 0.95 to 11 million T cells, and 510,000 or so cDNA molecules came from them. MiXCR, applied by TCRdb to the PCR reads, yields one record per CDR3 protein. The sample lists 380,000 or so distinct CDR3 sequences, roughly 30% occurring once. The data belong to a study of post-analysis software for immune sequencing data. Overall study: Both relapsing-remitting and secondary progressive multiple sclerosis featured among the disease courses, as did progressive-relapsing multiple sclerosis.

Study-level findings and limits: Those samples that were prepared in the same batch co-clustered strongly by F measure. The study found TRBV5-6, TRBV5-1 and TRBV20-1 among a few TRBV segments more frequent in patients than controls. Comparison with controls showed significantly lower normalized Chao1 diversity in multiple sclerosis patients.

Sequenced: blood. The origin of this receptor is a girl between 5 and 17 years old with multiple sclerosis. The V and J genes are TRBV20-1 and TRBJ2-1; the D is unclear. CDR3 sequence (DNA): TGCAGTGCTACGTTAGTACCCTACAATGAGCAGTTCTTC. Encoded protein: CSATLVPYNEQFF.